A selection of T cell receptor beta chains follows, all from one sample in a study of identical twins. MiXCR was run by TCRdb on the 5' RACE reads, yielding one entry per CDR3 protein. The sample yields 450,000 or so distinct CDR3 sequences, 12% to 15% seen once. These data are also associated with another study on yellow fever vaccine responses in identical twins.

The sequencing sample was made of CD4+ T cells sorted from blood. Receptors were obtained from a woman under 30 in good health. The CDR3 runs from the conserved cysteine through the conserved F or W. D genes are given only for firm matches. Clone size is not always given. Where it is, it says once, few, many or a class for expanded clones.

clone_size	d_call	v_call	j_call	cdr3_nt	cdr3_aa
few	TRBD1	TRBV11-1	TRBJ2-7	TGTGCCAGCAGCTTAGAGGCAGGGGGCAATTACGAGCAGTACTTC	CASSLEAGGNYEQYF
-	TRBD2	TRBV20-1	TRBJ2-1	TGCAGTGCTAGCCCCAGCGGGATTTACAATGAGCAGTTCTTC	CSASPSGIYNEQFF
-	-	TRBV20-1	TRBJ2-2	TGCAGTGCTAGAGATCGGGGCCGGACAGTGAACACCGGGGAGCTGTTTTTT	CSARDRGRTVNTGELFF
few	TRBD1	TRBV5-1	TRBJ2-1	TGCGCCAGCAGCTCAGGACAGGGCGAGATCAATGAGCAGTTCTTC	CASSSGQGEINEQFF
few	-	TRBV30	TRBJ1-6	TGTGCCTGGTATCAAGAGGGCTCACCCCTCCACTTT	CAWYQEGSPLHF
-	-	TRBV7-2	TRBJ2-7	TGTGCCAGCAGCTTAGAGGGATTTTCCTACGAGCAGTACTTC	CASSLEGFSYEQYF
few	TRBD2	TRBV25-1	TRBJ2-5	TGTGCCAGCAAGCGGGGGCTAGCGGGAGGGCTGGTAGAGACCCAGTACTTC	CASKRGLAGGLVETQYF
-	TRBD1	TRBV20-1	TRBJ1-1	TGCAGTGCTGGCCAGGGGGCCAACACTGAAGCTTTCTTT	CSAGQGANTEAFF
-	-	TRBV13	TRBJ2-4	TGTGCCAGCAGCCCCTACGAGAGCATTCAGTACTTC	CASSPYESIQYF
few	TRBD1	TRBV12-3/TRBV12-4	TRBJ2-2	TGTGCCAGCAGTAACAGGGGTTCGAACACCGGGGAGCTGTTTTTT	CASSNRGSNTGELFF
few	-	TRBV7-2	TRBJ2-3	TGTGCCAGCAGCTCCGGTGGGACTTGGGGGACAGATACGCAGTATTTT	CASSSGGTWGTDTQYF
few	TRBD2	TRBV27	TRBJ2-1	TGTGCCAGCAGCCACGGACTAGCGAGTTGGAATGAGCAGTTCTTC	CASSHGLASWNEQFF
many	-	TRBV5-1	TRBJ2-7	TGCGCCAGCAGCGACGACAGATTCTACGAGCAGTACTTC	CASSDDRFYEQYF
-	TRBD1	TRBV4-2	TRBJ2-3	TGTGCCAGCAGCCACCCCGGGACAGTAACCCTGGCAGTGTATTTT	CASSHPGTVTLAVYF
-	-	TRBV5-1	TRBJ1-2	TGCGCCAGCAGCTTGGAGGGCAGGGGCTACACCTTC	CASSLEGRGYTF
-	TRBD1	TRBV7-2	TRBJ2-5	TGTGCCAGCAGCACCGGACAGGGCCAAGAGACCCAGTACTTC	CASSTGQGQETQYF
-	-	TRBV24-1	TRBJ2-1	TGTGCCACCGGGGGCGGGATGTCCCCGCGGATGGATGAGCAGTTCTTC	CATGGGMSPRMDEQFF
few	TRBD1	TRBV20-1	TRBJ2-3	TGCAGTGCTTGGGACAGGGTCACAGATACGCAGTATTTT	CSAWDRVTDTQYF
few	-	TRBV7-2	TRBJ2-5	TGTGCCAGCAGCTTTTGGGGTTGGCAAGAGACCCAGTACTTC	CASSFWGWQETQYF
few	TRBD1	TRBV19	TRBJ2-7	TGTGCCAGTAACCCCAAGAGGGACAGGGACTACGAGCAGTACTTC	CASNPKRDRDYEQYF
few	TRBD2	TRBV28	TRBJ2-1	TGTGCCAGCCTAGCGGGAGGGCCAGACAATGAGCAGTTCTTC	CASLAGGPDNEQFF
-	TRBD1	TRBV7-3	TRBJ2-7	TGTGCCAGCAGCTTAACAAATGACAGGGAATACGAGCAGTACTTC	CASSLTNDREYEQYF